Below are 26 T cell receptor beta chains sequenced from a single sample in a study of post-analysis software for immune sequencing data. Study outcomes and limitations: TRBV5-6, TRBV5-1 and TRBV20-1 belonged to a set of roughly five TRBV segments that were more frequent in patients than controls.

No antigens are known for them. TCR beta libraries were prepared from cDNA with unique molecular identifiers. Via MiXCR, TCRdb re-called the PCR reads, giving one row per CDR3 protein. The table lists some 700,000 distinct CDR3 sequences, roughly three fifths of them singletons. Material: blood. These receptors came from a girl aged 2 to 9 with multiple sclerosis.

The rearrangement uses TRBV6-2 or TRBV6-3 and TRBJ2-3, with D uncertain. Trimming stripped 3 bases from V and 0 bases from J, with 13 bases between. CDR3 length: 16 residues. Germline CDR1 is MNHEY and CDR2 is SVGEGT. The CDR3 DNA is TGTGCCAGCAGTTATTCGTCGGGCGGTAGCACAGATACGCAGTATTTT. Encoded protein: CASSYSSGGSTDTQYF.

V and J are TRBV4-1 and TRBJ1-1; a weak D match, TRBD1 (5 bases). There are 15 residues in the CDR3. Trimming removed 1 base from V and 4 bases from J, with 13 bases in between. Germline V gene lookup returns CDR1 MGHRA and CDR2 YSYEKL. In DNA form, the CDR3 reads TGCGCCAGCAGCCAAGTCAGGGACGGGGGCACTGAAGCTTTCTTT. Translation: CASSQVRDGGTEAFF.

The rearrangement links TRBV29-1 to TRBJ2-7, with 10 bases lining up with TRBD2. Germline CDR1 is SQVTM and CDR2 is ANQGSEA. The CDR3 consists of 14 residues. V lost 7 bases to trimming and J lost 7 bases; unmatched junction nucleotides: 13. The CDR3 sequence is CSAPRTSGSLEQYF. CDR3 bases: TGCAGCGCCCCGAGGACTAGCGGTTCCTTGGAGCAGTACTTC.

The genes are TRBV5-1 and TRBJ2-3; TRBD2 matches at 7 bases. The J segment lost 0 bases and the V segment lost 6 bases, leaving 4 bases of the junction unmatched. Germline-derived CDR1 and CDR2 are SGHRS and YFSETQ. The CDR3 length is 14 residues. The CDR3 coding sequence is TGCGCCAGCACCTGGACTAGGAGCACAGATACGCAGTATTTT. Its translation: CASTWTRSTDTQYF. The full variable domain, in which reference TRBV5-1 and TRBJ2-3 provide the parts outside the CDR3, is KAGVTQTPRYLIKTRGQQVTLSCSPISGHRSVSWYQQTPGQGLQFLFEYFSETQRNKGNFPGRFSGRQFSNSRSEMNVSTLELGDSALYLCASTWTRSTDTQYFGPGTRLTVL.

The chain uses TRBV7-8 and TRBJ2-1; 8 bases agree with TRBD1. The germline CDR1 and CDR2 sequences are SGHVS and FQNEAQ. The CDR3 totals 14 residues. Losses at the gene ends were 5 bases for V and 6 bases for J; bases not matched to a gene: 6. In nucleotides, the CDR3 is TGTGCCAGCAGCCGTCTAGGACAGGGCAATGAGCAGTTCTTC. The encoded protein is CASSRLGQGNEQFF.

For the CDR3, the DNA is TGCAGTGCCTCCTCGGGGCTCTATGGCTACACCTTC. As protein: CSASSGLYGYTF. The chain employs TRBV20-1 and TRBJ1-2; D possibly corresponds to TRBD1 (5 bases). The germline V and J ends were trimmed by 6 bases and 4 bases, with 12 bases remaining between them. The CDR3 spans 12 residues. CDR1 and CDR2 from the germline V gene are DFQATT and SNEGSKA (reference sequence).

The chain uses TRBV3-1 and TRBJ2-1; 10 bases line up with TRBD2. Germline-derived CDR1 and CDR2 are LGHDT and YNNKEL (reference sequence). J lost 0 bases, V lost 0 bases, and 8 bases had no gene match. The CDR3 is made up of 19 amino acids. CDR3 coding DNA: TGTGCCAGCAGCCAAGATGGGGCTAGCGGGGGTAGCTCCTACAATGAGCAGTTCTTC. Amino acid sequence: CASSQDGASGGSSYNEQFF.

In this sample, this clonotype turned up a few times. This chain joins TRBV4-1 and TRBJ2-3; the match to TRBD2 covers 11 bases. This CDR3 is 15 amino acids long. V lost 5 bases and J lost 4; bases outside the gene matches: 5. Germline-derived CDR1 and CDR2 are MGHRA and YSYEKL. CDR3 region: CASSELAGVADTQYF. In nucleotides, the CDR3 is TGCGCCAGCAGCGAACTAGCGGGGGTGGCAGATACGCAGTATTTT.

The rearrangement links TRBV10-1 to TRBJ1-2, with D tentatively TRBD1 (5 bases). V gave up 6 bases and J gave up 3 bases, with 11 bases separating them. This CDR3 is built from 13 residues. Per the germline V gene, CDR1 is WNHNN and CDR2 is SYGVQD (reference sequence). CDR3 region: CASSMDNYYGYTF. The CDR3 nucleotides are TGCGCCAGCAGCATGGACAACTACTATGGCTACACCTTC.

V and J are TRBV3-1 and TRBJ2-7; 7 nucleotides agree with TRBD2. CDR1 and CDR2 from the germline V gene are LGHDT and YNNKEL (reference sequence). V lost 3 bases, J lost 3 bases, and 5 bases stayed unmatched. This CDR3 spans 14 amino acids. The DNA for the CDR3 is TGTGCCAGCAGCCATAGCGGGCCCAACTACGAGCAGTACTTC. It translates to CASSHSGPNYEQYF.

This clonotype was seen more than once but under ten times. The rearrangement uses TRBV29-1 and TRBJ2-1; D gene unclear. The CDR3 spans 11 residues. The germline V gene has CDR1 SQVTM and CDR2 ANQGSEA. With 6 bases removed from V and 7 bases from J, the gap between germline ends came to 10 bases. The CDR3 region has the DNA TGCAGCGTCGGACCTCGGAATGAGCAGTTCTTC. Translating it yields CSVGPRNEQFF.

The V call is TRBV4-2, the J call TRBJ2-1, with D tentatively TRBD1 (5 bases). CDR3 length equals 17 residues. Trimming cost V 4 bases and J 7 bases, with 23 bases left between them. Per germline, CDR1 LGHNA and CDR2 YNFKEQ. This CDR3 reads CASSLGQDINPLNEQFF. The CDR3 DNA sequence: TGTGCCAGCAGCCTGGGGCAGGACATTAATCCTCTGAATGAGCAGTTCTTC.

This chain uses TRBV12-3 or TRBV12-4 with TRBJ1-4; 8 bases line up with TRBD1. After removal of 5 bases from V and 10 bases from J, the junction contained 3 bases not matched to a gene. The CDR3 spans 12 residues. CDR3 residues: CASSTQGVKLFF. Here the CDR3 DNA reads TGTGCCAGCAGTACACAGGGGGTAAAACTGTTTTTT.

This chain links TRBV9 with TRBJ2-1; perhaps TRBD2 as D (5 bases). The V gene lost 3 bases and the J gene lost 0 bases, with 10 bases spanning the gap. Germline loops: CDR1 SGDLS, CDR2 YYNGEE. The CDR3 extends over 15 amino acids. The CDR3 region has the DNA TGTGCCAGCAGCGAAAGCGGAAACTCCTACAATGAGCAGTTCTTC. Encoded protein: CASSESGNSYNEQFF.

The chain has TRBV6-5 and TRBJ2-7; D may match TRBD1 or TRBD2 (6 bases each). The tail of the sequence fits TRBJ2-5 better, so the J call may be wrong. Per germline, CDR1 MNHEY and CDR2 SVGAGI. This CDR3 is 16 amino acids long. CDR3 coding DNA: TGTGCCAGCAGTTACTCCCCAGTAGGGGGGCAAGAGACCCAGTACTTC. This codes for CASSYSPVGGQETQYF.

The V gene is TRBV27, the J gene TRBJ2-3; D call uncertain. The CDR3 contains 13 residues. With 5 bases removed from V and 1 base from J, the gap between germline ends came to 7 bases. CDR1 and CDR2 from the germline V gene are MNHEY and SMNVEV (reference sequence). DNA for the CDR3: TGTGCCAGCAGTAAGGTTGGCACAGATACGCAGTATTTT. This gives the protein CASSKVGTDTQYF.

The CDR3 sequence is CSARESSSYNEQFF. The CDR3 DNA follows: TGCAGTGCTAGAGAGTCATCCTCCTACAATGAGCAGTTCTTC. The chain links TRBV20-1 to TRBJ2-1; D ambiguous. Looked up from germline, CDR1 is DFQATT and CDR2 is SNEGSKA (reference sequence). The CDR3 is 14 residues long. Trimming shortened V by 0 bases and J by 0 bases, and 6 bases separated the two germline ends.

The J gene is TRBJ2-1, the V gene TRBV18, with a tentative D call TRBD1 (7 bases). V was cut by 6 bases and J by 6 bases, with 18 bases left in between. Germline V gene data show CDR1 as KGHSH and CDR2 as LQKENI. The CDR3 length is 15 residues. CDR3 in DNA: TGTGCCAGCTCTCTTCAGGGGGGCCGTTTCAATGAGCAGTTCTTC. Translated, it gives CASSLQGGRFNEQFF.

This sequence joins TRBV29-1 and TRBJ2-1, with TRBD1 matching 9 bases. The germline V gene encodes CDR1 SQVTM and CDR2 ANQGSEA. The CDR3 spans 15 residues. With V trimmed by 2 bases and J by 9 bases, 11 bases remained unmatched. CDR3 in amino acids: CSVERDRVSSGEQFF. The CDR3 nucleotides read TGCAGCGTTGAAAGGGACAGGGTAAGCTCGGGTGAGCAGTTCTTC.

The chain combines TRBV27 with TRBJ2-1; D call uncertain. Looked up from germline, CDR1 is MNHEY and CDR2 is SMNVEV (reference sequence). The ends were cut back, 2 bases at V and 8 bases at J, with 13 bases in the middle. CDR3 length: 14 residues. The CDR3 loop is CASSLGSTGYEQFF. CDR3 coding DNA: TGTGCCAGCAGTTTAGGTTCAACCGGCTATGAGCAGTTCTTC.

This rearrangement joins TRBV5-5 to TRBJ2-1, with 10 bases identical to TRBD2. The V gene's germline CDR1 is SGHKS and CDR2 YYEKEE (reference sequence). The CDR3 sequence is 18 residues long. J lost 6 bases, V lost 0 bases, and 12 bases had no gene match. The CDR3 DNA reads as TGTGCCAGCAGCTTGGACCGGCCTAGCGGGAGTTACCCCAATGAGCAGTTCTTC. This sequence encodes CASSLDRPSGSYPNEQFF.

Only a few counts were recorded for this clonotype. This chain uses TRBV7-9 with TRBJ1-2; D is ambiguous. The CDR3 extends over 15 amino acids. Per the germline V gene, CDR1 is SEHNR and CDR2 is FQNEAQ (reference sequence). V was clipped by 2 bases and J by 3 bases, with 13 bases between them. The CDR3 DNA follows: TGTGCCAGCAGCTTATCAGGCAGTTCTCACTATGGCTACACCTTC. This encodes CASSLSGSSHYGYTF.

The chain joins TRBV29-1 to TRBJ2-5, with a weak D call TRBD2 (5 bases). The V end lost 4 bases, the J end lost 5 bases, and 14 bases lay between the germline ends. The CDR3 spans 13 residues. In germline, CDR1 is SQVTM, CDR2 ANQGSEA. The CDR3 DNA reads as TGCAGCGTTGCCTTCAGCGGAATCGAGACCCAGTACTTC. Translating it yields CSVAFSGIETQYF. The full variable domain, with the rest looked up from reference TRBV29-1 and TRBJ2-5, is SAVISQKPSRDICQRGTSLTIQCQVDSQVTMMFWYRQQPGQSLTLIATANQGSEATYESGFVIDKFPISRPNLTFSTLTVSNMSPEDSSIYLCSVAFSGIETQYFGPGTRLLVL.

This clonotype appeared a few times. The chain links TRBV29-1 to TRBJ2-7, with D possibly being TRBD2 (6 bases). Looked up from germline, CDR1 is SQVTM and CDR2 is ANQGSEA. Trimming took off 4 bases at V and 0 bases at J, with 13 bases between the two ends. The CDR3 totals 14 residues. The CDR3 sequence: CSVAGGMDSYEQYF. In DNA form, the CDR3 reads TGCAGCGTTGCCGGCGGGATGGACTCCTACGAGCAGTACTTC.

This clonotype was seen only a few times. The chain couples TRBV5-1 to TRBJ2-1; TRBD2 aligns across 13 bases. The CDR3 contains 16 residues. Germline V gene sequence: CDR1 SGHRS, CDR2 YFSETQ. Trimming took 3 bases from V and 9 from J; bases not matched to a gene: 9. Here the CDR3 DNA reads TGCGCCAGCAGCTCGGGGACTAGCGGGAATTCCGGTGAGCAGTTCTTC. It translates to CASSSGTSGNSGEQFF.

The CDR3: CASSTAPGTGTDTQYF. In nucleotides, the CDR3 is TGTGCCAGCAGCACCGCGCCCGGGACAGGGACAGATACGCAGTATTTT. The chain combines TRBV7-2 with TRBJ2-3, with 9 bases that match TRBD1. Germline CDR1 and CDR2: SGHTA and FQGNSA. Losses at the gene ends were 5 bases for V and 3 bases for J; bases not matched to a gene: 9. The CDR3 is 16 residues long.